One sample yielded the 19 T cell receptor beta chains listed below, sequenced in a study of blood T cell repertoires in COVID-19. This table comes from immunoSEQ multiplex PCR, and its TCRdb copy is limited to in-frame clones, with some not included. This sample yields under 150,000 clones, of which 75% to 90% are seen a single time; 2% to 2.5% belongs to the top ten. Sequenced input: peripheral blood. These receptors were taken from a man aged 50 to 59 with active COVID-19.

The rearrangement links TRBV12-3 or TRBV12-4 to TRBJ2-5, with D unclear. The CDR3 is 13 residues long. Trimming removed 2 bases at V and 5 bases at J, with 9 bases between. The CDR3 region is CASSLSNMETQYF. The CDR3 nucleotides are TGTGCCAGCAGTTTATCTAATATGGAGACCCAGTACTTC.

The J gene is TRBJ2-2, the V gene TRBV11-2; tentative D call: TRBD1 (6 bases). CDR1 is SGHAT, CDR2 FQNNGV, per germline. The CDR3 totals 14 residues. Trimming shortened V by 6 bases and J by 6 bases, and 14 bases separated the two germline ends. This CDR3 reads CASRGNRVAGELFF. The CDR3 nucleotides read TGTGCCAGCAGGGGGAACAGGGTAGCCGGGGAGCTGTTTTTT.

The chain recombines TRBV30 with TRBJ2-5, with D possibly TRBD1 on 7 matching bases. This CDR3 has 13 residues. V lost 5 bases, J lost 3 bases, and 13 bases lay in between. Germline V gives CDR1 GTSNPN, CDR2 SVGIG (reference sequence). CDR3 coding DNA: TGTGCCTGGGGTCGGGGGACAGAAGAGACCCAGTACTTC. Its translation: CAWGRGTEETQYF.

The gene calls are TRBV4-1 and TRBJ1-2; weak D call: TRBD1 (6 bases). CDR1 and CDR2 from the germline V gene are MGHRA and YSYEKL. CDR3 length: 13 residues. V lost 2 bases and J 2 bases, leaving 6 bases between the germline ends. The CDR3 region has the DNA TGCGCCAGCAGCCAAACAGGGAACTATGGCTACACCTTC. It yields the protein CASSQTGNYGYTF.

This clone was seen more than once but under ten times. This sequence joins TRBV5-1 and TRBJ2-1; TRBD1 matches 7 bases. Looked up from germline, CDR1 is SGHRS and CDR2 is YFSETQ. V dropped 7 bases and J dropped 0; count of bases not matched to a gene: 7. CDR3 length equals 15 residues. CDR3 residues: CASYKGQPSYNEQFF. Here the CDR3 DNA reads TGCGCCAGCTATAAGGGACAGCCCTCCTACAATGAGCAGTTCTTC.

The V call is TRBV4-2, the J call TRBJ2-1; a possible D gene is TRBD2 (5 bases). Trimming left V 1 base short and J 6 bases short, with 10 bases between. The CDR3 runs 14 residues. The germline V gene encodes CDR1 LGHNA and CDR2 YNFKEQ. The CDR3 sequence is CASSQGGGFNEQFF. The CDR3 nucleotides read TGTGCCAGCAGCCAAGGTGGCGGGTTCAATGAGCAGTTCTTC.

The rearrangement links TRBV20-1 to TRBJ1-1, with D uncertain. The CDR3 covers 11 residues. V lost 0 bases, J lost 12 bases, and 11 bases lay in between. Germline-derived CDR1 and CDR2 are DFQATT and SNEGSKA (reference sequence). CDR3 loop: CSARDLSRTFF. The DNA for the CDR3 is TGCAGTGCTAGAGATCTAAGTAGAACTTTCTTT.

This sequence joins TRBV6-2 or TRBV6-3 and TRBJ1-4; D possibly corresponds to TRBD1 (6 bases). The germline V and J ends were trimmed by 5 bases and 7 bases, with 14 bases remaining between them. Germline V gene data show CDR1 as MNHEY and CDR2 as SVGEGT. The CDR3 totals 14 residues. The CDR3 here is CASSLRQAFEKLFF. CDR3 DNA sequence: TGTGCCAGCAGTCTAAGACAGGCCTTTGAAAAACTGTTTTTT.

V usage is TRBV6-5 and J usage is TRBJ2-7, with 9 bases lining up with TRBD1. After removal of 7 bases from V and 3 bases from J, the junction contained 10 bases not matched to a gene. The CDR3 has 15 amino acids. Germline loops: CDR1 MNHEY, CDR2 SVGAGI. DNA for the CDR3: TGTGCCAGCATTCTACAGGGGGCCCCTTTCTACGAGCAGTACTTC. It yields the protein CASILQGAPFYEQYF.

The chain is built from TRBV21-1 and TRBJ2-7; the tabulated D call, TRBD1, remains unverified against the DNA. TRBV21-1 is classified as a pseudogene. The CDR3 has 19 residues. The CDR3: CASSKTDRGPPGEFCEQYF. CDR3 coding DNA: TGTGCCAGCAGCAAAACGGACAGGGGGCCCCCGGGGGAGTTCTGCGAGCAGTACTTC.

The rearrangement links TRBV12-3 or TRBV12-4 to TRBJ1-2; the match to TRBD1 covers 8 bases. The V segment lost 3 bases and the J segment 7 bases; nucleotides outside the gene matches: 4. This CDR3 has 13 amino acids. In DNA form, the CDR3 reads TGTGCCAGCAGTTTGGACAGGGTGGGTGGCTACACCTTC. It is translated as CASSLDRVGGYTF.

This clone was recorded only once. This chain connects TRBV4-2 to TRBJ2-5; a possible D gene is TRBD2 (6 bases). Germline CDR1 LGHNA, CDR2 YNFKEQ. The CDR3 contains 14 residues. The V gene lost 4 bases and the J gene lost 5 bases, with 14 bases spanning the gap. CDR3 residues: CASSPGGGEETQYF. Here the CDR3 DNA reads TGTGCCAGCAGCCCCGGCGGCGGGGAGGAGACCCAGTACTTC.

This rearrangement joins TRBV5-1 to TRBJ1-2, with 12 bases fitting TRBD1. The length of the CDR3 is 16 residues. V shed 4 bases, J shed 6 bases, and the junction held 10 bases outside the gene matches. Germline values: CDR1 SGHRS, CDR2 YFSETQ. The CDR3 protein is CASSPGTGGASDGYTF. For the CDR3, the DNA is TGCGCCAGCAGCCCGGGGACAGGGGGCGCGTCAGATGGCTACACCTTC.

The table lists this clone with a count of one. The rearrangement uses TRBV18 and TRBJ1-2, with TRBD1 matching 8 bases. This CDR3 region has 19 residues. Germline assignment: CDR1 KGHSH and CDR2 LQKENI. V trimming: 3 bases; J trimming: 3 bases; junction bases outside the gene matches: 18. CDR3 sequence reads: CASSPSVFGQGEGYYGYTF. In nucleotides, the CDR3 is TGTGCCAGCTCACCGAGTGTATTTGGACAGGGTGAGGGGTACTATGGCTACACCTTC. The full variable domain, its missing parts supplied by reference TRBV18 and TRBJ1-2, is NAGVMQNPRHLVRRRGQEARLRCSPMKGHSHVYWYRQLPEEGLKFMVYLQKENIIDESGMPKERFSAEFPKEGPSILRIQQVVRGDSAAYFCASSPSVFGQGEGYYGYTFGSGTRLTVV.

The chain carries TRBV25-1 and TRBJ2-7; D call uncertain. CDR3 length: 11 residues. Trimming cost V 5 bases and J 5 bases, with 7 bases left between them. Germline CDR1 MGHDK, CDR2 SYGVNS. The CDR3: CASSHSNEQYF. CDR3 bases: TGTGCCAGCAGTCACAGTAACGAGCAGTACTTC.

The rearrangement joins TRBV5-4 to TRBJ2-5, with 13 nucleotides matching TRBD2. The germline V gene has CDR1 SGHNT and CDR2 YYREEE (reference sequence). The CDR3 totals 17 residues. J gave up 7 bases and V 5 bases, and 14 bases lay outside the gene matches. CDR3 nucleotides: TGTGCCAGCAGTTCCGGACTAGCGGGGGACTCACGGGGGACCCAGTACTTC. This sequence encodes CASSSGLAGDSRGTQYF.

The chain's CDR3 is CASSLLQGETQYF. Written as DNA, the CDR3 is TGTGCCAGCAGCTTATTACAGGGGGAGACCCAGTACTTC. The V call is TRBV7-2, the J call TRBJ2-5; 7 bases map to TRBD1. Germline CDR1 SGHTA, CDR2 FQGNSA. V lost 2 bases, J lost 5 bases, and 2 bases stayed unmatched. The CDR3 consists of 13 residues.

As for this clone: At one boundary the junction diverges from the germline segment, which might be a read error. The chain carries TRBV7-6 and TRBJ1-1; 8 nucleotides agree with TRBD1. The CDR3 runs 15 residues. Germline V CDR1 and CDR2: SGHVS, FNYEAQ. The CDR3 nucleotides read TGTGCCAGCACCTTAGGTGGACAGGGTGGCACTGAAGCTTTCTTT. Translating gives CASTLGGQGGTEAFF. Full variable domain (remainder filled in from reference TRBV7-6 and TRBJ1-1): GAGVSQSPRYKVTKRGQDVALRCDPISGHVSLYWYRQALGQGPEFLTYFNYEAQQDKSGLPNDRFSAERPEGSISTLTIQRTEQRDSAMYRCASTLGGQGGTEAFFGQGTRLTVV.

The V call is TRBV11-3, the J call TRBJ2-2; possibly TRBD1 for D (6 bases). In germline, CDR1 is SGHNT, CDR2 YENEEA. V gave up 2 bases and J gave up 2 bases, with 9 bases separating them. This CDR3 comprises 15 residues. The CDR3 region has the DNA TGTGCCAGCAGCTTAACAGGGACCAACACCGGGGAGCTGTTTTTT. Amino acid sequence: CASSLTGTNTGELFF. The entire variable domain, with the rest obtained from reference TRBV11-3 and TRBJ2-2, is as follows: EAGVVQSPRYKIIEKKQPVAFWCNPISGHNTLYWYLQNLGQGPELLIRYENEEAVDDSQLPKDRFSAERLKGVDSTLKIQPAELGDSAVYLCASSLTGTNTGELFFGEGSRLTVL.